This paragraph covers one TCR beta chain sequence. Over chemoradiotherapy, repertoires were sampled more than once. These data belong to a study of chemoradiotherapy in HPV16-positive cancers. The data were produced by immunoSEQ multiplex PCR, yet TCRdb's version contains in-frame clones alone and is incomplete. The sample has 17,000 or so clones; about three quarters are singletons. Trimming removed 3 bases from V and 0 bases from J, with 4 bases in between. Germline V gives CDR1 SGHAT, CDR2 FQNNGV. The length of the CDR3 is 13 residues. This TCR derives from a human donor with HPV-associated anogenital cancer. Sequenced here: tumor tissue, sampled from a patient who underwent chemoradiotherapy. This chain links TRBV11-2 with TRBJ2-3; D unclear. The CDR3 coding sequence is TGTGCCAGCAGCTTTGTGAGCACAGATACGCAGTATTTT. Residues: CASSFVSTDTQYF.